The clone carrying this T cell receptor (beta chain) was seen a handful of times. Its target is unknown. MiXCR was run by TCRdb on the reads, yielding one entry per CDR3 protein. The table lists approximately 990,000 distinct CDR3 sequences, around 29% of them singletons, with over 13% in the top ten. CDR3 length: 16 residues. V lost 0 bases, J lost 0 bases, and 8 bases lay in between. In germline, CDR1 is SGHDN, CDR2 FVKESK. This sample was included in a study of T cell repertoires in cytomegalovirus infection. Study-wide context: Selected CMV epitopes included recently identified HLA-C-restricted ones as well as well-studied HLA-B-restricted ones. Study observations and caveats: There were HLA-C-restricted CMV-specific TCR beta clonotypes dominating the ex vivo response.

The rearrangement links TRBV14 to TRBJ1-4; no clear D. The origin of this receptor is a human donor in good health (CMV status not recorded). Some clones in this sample may be carry-over from other donors' samples. This sample comprised cultured CD8+ T cells from PBMCs, obtained from culture after CMV antigen stimulation. The CDR3 reads CASSQEPFATNEKLFF. DNA for the CDR3: TGTGCCAGCAGCCAAGAACCTTTTGCAACTAATGAAAAACTGTTTTTT.